This TCR beta chain was recorded in a study of cytomegalovirus exposure and HLA in healthy donors. Findings and limits, study-wide: Presence/absence comparisons presumed near-even sequencing depth among donors.

Turning to this clone: What it binds is not known.

PCR was performed using 60 Vbeta and 13 Jbeta primers. The method was immunoSEQ multiplex PCR; TCRdb's version includes in-frame clones alone and lacks a portion of them. The table includes around 130,000 clones, about 74% detected once. CDR1 is SGHTA and CDR2 is FQGNSA in the germline V gene. V was pared by 3 bases and J by 7 bases, with 5 bases of the junction left unmatched. This CDR3 spans 16 amino acids. This chain connects TRBV7-2 to TRBJ2-2; 13 bases match TRBD2. The receptor was isolated from a man in his forties in good health and CMV-seropositive. Sample: PBMCs. This CDR3 reads CASSFGLAGVGGELFF. The CDR3 DNA follows: TGTGCCAGCAGCTTCGGACTAGCGGGAGTCGGCGGGGAGCTGTTTTTT.